A selection of T cell receptor beta chains follows, all from one sample in a study of cytomegalovirus exposure and HLA in healthy donors. Profiled with immunoSEQ multiplex PCR; TCRdb holds only in-frame clones, not every one. This sample has 130,000 to 150,000 clones, with roughly 70% found just once. The sample taken for sequencing was PBMCs. The receptors originated from a young man in good health and CMV-seropositive. Each CDR3 is given with its conserved first and last residue. D genes are given only for firm matches. Clone size is given for some rows only: seen once, a few or many times, or a class if the clone is expanded.

J gene: TRBJ2-7
V gene: TRBV30
CDR3 length: 16
D gene: NA
clone size: NA
CDR3 DNA: TGTGCCTGGAAGGGGGGGACGGAGTCCACAACCTACGAGCAGTACTTC
CDR3 protein: CAWKGGTESTTYEQYF

J gene: TRBJ2-7
V gene: TRBV5-4
CDR3 length: 15
D gene: TRBD2
clone size: NA
CDR3 DNA: TGTGCCAGCAGGGAAGGACTAGCGGGAGAAGTCGAGCAGTACTTC
CDR3 protein: CASREGLAGEVEQYF

J gene: TRBJ1-1
V gene: TRBV18
CDR3 length: 16
D gene: TRBD1
clone size: NA
CDR3 DNA: TGTGCCAGCTCACTAGAGACAGGGTTCATGAACACTGAAGCTTTCTTT
CDR3 protein: CASSLETGFMNTEAFF

J gene: TRBJ2-5
V gene: TRBV28
CDR3 length: 15
D gene: TRBD2
clone size: NA
CDR3 DNA: TGTGCCAGCAGGACTAGCGGGGGGGGCCAAGAGACCCAGTACTTC
CDR3 protein: CASRTSGGGQETQYF

J gene: TRBJ2-2
V gene: TRBV13
CDR3 length: 18
D gene: TRBD2
clone size: NA
CDR3 DNA: TGTGCCAGCAGCTTAGGCCGCGGGGGATCTCGTTGGAGCGGGGAGCTGTTTTTT
CDR3 protein: CASSLGRGGSRWSGELFF

J gene: TRBJ1-5
V gene: TRBV6-6
CDR3 length: 15
D gene: NA
clone size: NA
CDR3 DNA: TGTGCCAGCAAGGGAGGTCGAGGGGACTTACAGCCCCAGCATTTT
CDR3 protein: CASKGGRGDLQPQHF

J gene: TRBJ2-7
V gene: TRBV11-2
CDR3 length: 12
D gene: NA
clone size: NA
CDR3 DNA: TGTGCCAGCAGCTTTAGCCGCTACGAGCAGTACTTC
CDR3 protein: CASSFSRYEQYF

J gene: TRBJ2-3
V gene: TRBV19
CDR3 length: 16
D gene: TRBD1
clone size: NA
CDR3 DNA: TGTGCCAGTAGTCCCCAGGGACAGGGGTTCGCAGATACGCAGTATTTT
CDR3 protein: CASSPQGQGFADTQYF

J gene: TRBJ2-3
V gene: TRBV27
CDR3 length: 10
D gene: NA
clone size: NA
CDR3 DNA: TGTGCCAGCGGCCAAGATACGCAGTATTTT
CDR3 protein: CASGQDTQYF

J gene: TRBJ1-1
V gene: TRBV27
CDR3 length: 17
D gene: TRBD1
clone size: NA
CDR3 DNA: TGTGCCAGCAGTCCGACACTTGGGACAGTTGTTGGCACTGAAGCTTTCTTT
CDR3 protein: CASSPTLGTVVGTEAFF

J gene: TRBJ1-2
V gene: TRBV10-3
CDR3 length: 14
D gene: TRBD1
clone size: NA
CDR3 DNA: TGTGCCATCAGTGGGGGACAGGGCGTATATGGCTACACCTTC
CDR3 protein: CAISGGQGVYGYTF

J gene: TRBJ1-5
V gene: TRBV18
CDR3 length: 12
D gene: NA
clone size: NA
CDR3 DNA: TGTGCCAGCTCACCACGAGATCAGCCCCAGCATTTT
CDR3 protein: CASSPRDQPQHF

J gene: TRBJ1-4
V gene: TRBV30
CDR3 length: 13
D gene: NA
clone size: once
CDR3 DNA: TGTGCCTGGACCGGCCAGGGTCAGGAAAAACTGTTTTTT
CDR3 protein: CAWTGQGQEKLFF

J gene: TRBJ2-1
V gene: TRBV7-9
CDR3 length: 17
D gene: TRBD2
clone size: NA
CDR3 DNA: TGTGCCAGCAGCTTGACGCTAGGCGGGAGATCCTACAATGAGCAGTTCTTC
CDR3 protein: CASSLTLGGRSYNEQFF

J gene: TRBJ2-1
V gene: TRBV18
CDR3 length: 15
D gene: TRBD2
clone size: few
CDR3 DNA: TGTGCCAGCTCACCACGCCGGGAGGGGAAGAATGAGCAGTTCTTC
CDR3 protein: CASSPRREGKNEQFF

J gene: TRBJ2-1
V gene: TRBV7-8
CDR3 length: 15
D gene: TRBD2
clone size: NA
CDR3 DNA: TGTGCCAGCAGCCTAACTAGCGGGGCATCCAATGAGCAGTTCTTC
CDR3 protein: CASSLTSGASNEQFF

J gene: TRBJ2-7
V gene: TRBV27
CDR3 length: 16
D gene: TRBD1
clone size: NA
CDR3 DNA: TGTGCCAGCAGTCCAAGGGCCGGACAGGGTTTGGACGAGCAGTACTTC
CDR3 protein: CASSPRAGQGLDEQYF

J gene: TRBJ2-1
V gene: TRBV5-4
CDR3 length: 15
D gene: TRBD2
clone size: NA
CDR3 DNA: TGTGCCAGCAGCTGGCACACTAGCGGGAGTACTGAGCAGTTCTTC
CDR3 protein: CASSWHTSGSTEQFF

J gene: TRBJ2-3
V gene: TRBV28
CDR3 length: 14
D gene: TRBD2
clone size: few
CDR3 DNA: TGTGCCTCAGGAGCTAGCGGGGGTACAGATACGCAGTATTTT
CDR3 protein: CASGASGGTDTQYF

J gene: TRBJ1-3
V gene: TRBV9
CDR3 length: 16
D gene: TRBD1
clone size: NA
CDR3 DNA: TGTGCCAGCAGCGCCGGGGACAGGGGGTTTGGAAACACCATATATTTT
CDR3 protein: CASSAGDRGFGNTIYF

J gene: TRBJ2-7
V gene: TRBV18
CDR3 length: 14
D gene: NA
clone size: few
CDR3 DNA: TGTGCCAGCTCACGAGGGATCCCTTGGGACGAGCAGTACTTC
CDR3 protein: CASSRGIPWDEQYF

J gene: TRBJ2-2
V gene: TRBV9
CDR3 length: 15
D gene: TRBD1
clone size: NA
CDR3 DNA: TGTGCCAGCAGCGCAGAGACAGGGGGGTACGGGGAGCTGTTTTTT
CDR3 protein: CASSAETGGYGELFF

J gene: TRBJ1-2
V gene: TRBV29-1
CDR3 length: 14
D gene: TRBD1
clone size: NA
CDR3 DNA: TGCAGCGTTGTGGACAGGGGGCGGAACTATGGCTACACCTTC
CDR3 protein: CSVVDRGRNYGYTF

J gene: TRBJ2-5
V gene: TRBV28
CDR3 length: 13
D gene: NA
clone size: NA
CDR3 DNA: TGTGCCAGCAGTTGGAGGGCCGAGAAGACCCAGTACTTC
CDR3 protein: CASSWRAEKTQYF

J gene: TRBJ2-1
V gene: TRBV14
CDR3 length: 13
D gene: TRBD2
clone size: NA
CDR3 DNA: TGTGCCAGCAGTCTTCTGTCGGGGGGGCAGCAGTTCTTC
CDR3 protein: CASSLLSGGQQFF

J gene: TRBJ2-2
V gene: TRBV30
CDR3 length: 19
D gene: TRBD2
clone size: few
CDR3 DNA: TGTGCCTGGACTCGGATCCCGTTTTGGGCGGGAGTGGGTACCGGGGAGCTGTTTTTT
CDR3 protein: CAWTRIPFWAGVGTGELFF

J gene: TRBJ2-1
V gene: TRBV5-3
CDR3 length: 16
D gene: TRBD2
clone size: NA
CDR3 DNA: TGTGCCAGAAGCTTGGGGTACGGGGGAGGGGACAATGAGCAGTTCTTC
CDR3 protein: CARSLGYGGGDNEQFF

J gene: TRBJ2-5
V gene: TRBV25-1
CDR3 length: 14
D gene: TRBD2
clone size: NA
CDR3 DNA: TGTGCCAGCAGTGAACCCGGGACTAGGAAGACCCAGTACTTC
CDR3 protein: CASSEPGTRKTQYF

J gene: TRBJ2-7
V gene: TRBV11-3
CDR3 length: 17
D gene: NA
clone size: NA
CDR3 DNA: TGTGCCAGCAGCTTAGGGGGCGGAGCCCCGAGCTCCTACGAGCAGTACTTC
CDR3 protein: CASSLGGGAPSSYEQYF

J gene: TRBJ2-2
V gene: TRBV5-1
CDR3 length: 15
D gene: NA
clone size: NA
CDR3 DNA: TGCGCCAGCAGCTTAGGGGCCGCGAACACCGGGGAGCTGTTTTTT
CDR3 protein: CASSLGAANTGELFF

J gene: TRBJ2-2
V gene: TRBV2
CDR3 length: 15
D gene: TRBD1
clone size: NA
CDR3 DNA: TGTGCCAGCAGTGGGACAGGGGGTATAGCCGGGGAGCTGTTTTTT
CDR3 protein: CASSGTGGIAGELFF

J gene: TRBJ2-7
V gene: TRBV15
CDR3 length: 15
D gene: TRBD1
clone size: few
CDR3 DNA: TGTGCCACCAGCAGAGGTCGGGACAGGGACTACGAGCAGTACTTC
CDR3 protein: CATSRGRDRDYEQYF

J gene: TRBJ2-7
V gene: TRBV18
CDR3 length: 19
D gene: TRBD1
clone size: NA
CDR3 DNA: TGTGCCAGCTCACCAACGACGGGACAGGGTAACCACCTACCCCTCGAGCAGTACTTC
CDR3 protein: CASSPTTGQGNHLPLEQYF

J gene: TRBJ1-5
V gene: TRBV6-1
CDR3 length: 14
D gene: NA
clone size: NA
CDR3 DNA: TGTGCCAGCATGACAGGCATTAGCAATCAGCCCCAGCATTTT
CDR3 protein: CASMTGISNQPQHF

J gene: TRBJ1-5
V gene: TRBV6-5
CDR3 length: 14
D gene: NA
clone size: NA
CDR3 DNA: TGTGCCTCCGGGGGAGGTCGGCTCAATCAGCCCCAGCATTTT
CDR3 protein: CASGGGRLNQPQHF

J gene: TRBJ2-5
V gene: TRBV28
CDR3 length: 16
D gene: TRBD2
clone size: few
CDR3 DNA: TGTGCCAGCAGTCCCCACCGGAGCGGGGGGCATGAGACCCAGTACTTC
CDR3 protein: CASSPHRSGGHETQYF

J gene: TRBJ2-7
V gene: TRBV7-2
CDR3 length: 14
D gene: TRBD1
clone size: NA
CDR3 DNA: TGTGCCAGCAGTCCCGACAGGGTCTCCTACGAGCAGTACTTC
CDR3 protein: CASSPDRVSYEQYF

J gene: TRBJ2-2
V gene: TRBV5-1
CDR3 length: 18
D gene: NA
clone size: NA
CDR3 DNA: TGCGCCAGCAGCTTGGCCCAGTGGAGCGGCTCGAACACCGGGGAGCTGTTTTTT
CDR3 protein: CASSLAQWSGSNTGELFF

J gene: TRBJ1-1
V gene: TRBV6-4
CDR3 length: 14
D gene: TRBD1
clone size: NA
CDR3 DNA: TGTGCCAGCAGTTCACAGGGGGCGAACACTGAAGCTTTCTTT
CDR3 protein: CASSSQGANTEAFF

J gene: TRBJ1-2
V gene: TRBV6-6
CDR3 length: 15
D gene: TRBD1
clone size: NA
CDR3 DNA: TGTGCCAGCAGTAAAACCGGGACAGGGAACTATGGCTACACCTTC
CDR3 protein: CASSKTGTGNYGYTF

J gene: TRBJ2-5
V gene: TRBV5-1
CDR3 length: 14
D gene: NA
clone size: NA
CDR3 DNA: TGCGCCAGCGGCCTCCGGGAGCACCAAGAGACCCAGTACTTC
CDR3 protein: CASGLREHQETQYF

J gene: TRBJ1-2
V gene: TRBV5-6
CDR3 length: 14
D gene: NA
clone size: NA
CDR3 DNA: TGTGCCAGCAGCCAAAGCGGACCGACTTTGGTTGGCACCTTC
CDR3 protein: CASSQSGPTLVGTF

J gene: TRBJ1-1
V gene: TRBV7-2
CDR3 length: 16
D gene: NA
clone size: NA
CDR3 DNA: TGTGCCAGCAGCTTAGCAATGGGACACTTGAACACTGAAGCTTTCTTT
CDR3 protein: CASSLAMGHLNTEAFF

J gene: TRBJ1-6
V gene: TRBV10-1
CDR3 length: 12
D gene: NA
clone size: NA
CDR3 DNA: TGCGCCAGGGTTAGGGACATGTCACCCCTCCACTTT
CDR3 protein: CARVRDMSPLHF